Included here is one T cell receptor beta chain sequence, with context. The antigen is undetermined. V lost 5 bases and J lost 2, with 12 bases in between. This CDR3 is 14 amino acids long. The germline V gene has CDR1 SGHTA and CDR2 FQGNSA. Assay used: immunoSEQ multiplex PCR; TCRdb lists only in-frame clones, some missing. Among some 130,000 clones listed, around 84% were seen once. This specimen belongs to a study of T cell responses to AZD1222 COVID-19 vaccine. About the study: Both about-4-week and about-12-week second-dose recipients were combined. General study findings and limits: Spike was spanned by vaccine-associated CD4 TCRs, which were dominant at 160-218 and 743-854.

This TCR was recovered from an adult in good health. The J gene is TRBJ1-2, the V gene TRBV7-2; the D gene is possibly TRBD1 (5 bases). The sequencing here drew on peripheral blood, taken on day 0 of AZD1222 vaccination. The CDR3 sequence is CASSPQVGNYGYTF. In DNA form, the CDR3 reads TGTGCCAGCAGCCCACAGGTCGGCAACTATGGCTACACCTTC.